Listed here is a single TCR beta chain. Trimming stripped 2 bases from V and 4 bases from J, with 8 bases between. Germline CDR1 reads LNHDA; CDR2 reads SQIVND (reference sequence). The CDR3 length is 13 residues. TCRdb reprocessed the RT-PCR reads via MiXCR and lists one record per CDR3 protein. There are 550,000 to 750,000 distinct CDR3 sequences in the sample; 11% to 15% occur only once, and about 3.6% lies in the top ten. This clonotype was obtained from a female donor in good health, serving as a healthy control. Material for sequencing was memory CD4+ T cells from blood. V gene TRBV19 combines with J gene TRBJ1-1; D might be TRBD1 (5 bases). DNA for the CDR3: TGTGCCAGTAGTATACTGGGGGGCACTGAAGCTTTCTTT. This sequence encodes CASSILGGTEAFF.